The next 10 T cell receptor beta chains were all read from a single sample in a study of T cell responses to AZD1222 COVID-19 vaccine. Assay: immunoSEQ multiplex PCR; the TCRdb copy retains only in-frame clones and omits some. The sample lists 140,000 to 150,000 clones; about 90% were seen once. This specimen consisted of peripheral blood, obtained 28 days after the second AZD1222 dose. These receptors all stem from an adult who received the AZD1222 COVID-19 vaccine.

This chain connects TRBV7-2 to TRBJ1-1, with D perhaps TRBD1 (5 bases). This CDR3 comprises 14 residues. Trimming removed 5 bases at V and 1 base at J, with 11 bases between. Germline loops: CDR1 SGHTA, CDR2 FQGNSA. In DNA, the CDR3 is TGTGCCAGCAGCGTTCAGGGAGGGAACACTGAAGCTTTCTTT. Amino acid sequence: CASSVQGGNTEAFF.

The chain employs TRBV2 and TRBJ1-1; D uncertain. V was trimmed by 4 bases and J by 4 bases, leaving 10 bases between them. Per the germline V gene, CDR1 is SNHLY and CDR2 is FYNNEI. The CDR3 has 13 residues. The CDR3 sequence is CASSVRQPTEAFF. The CDR3 nucleotides read TGTGCCAGCAGTGTCCGACAACCCACTGAAGCTTTCTTT.

The V and J genes are TRBV19 and TRBJ2-2; maybe TRBD2 (6 bases). Germline V gene data show CDR1 as LNHDA and CDR2 as SQIVND (reference sequence). The CDR3 has 15 amino acids. V lost 3 bases, J lost 7 bases, and 15 bases lay in between. The CDR3: CASSIDGRMSGELFF. For the CDR3, the DNA is TGTGCCAGTAGTATTGATGGGAGGATGAGCGGGGAGCTGTTTTTT.

V gene TRBV27 combines with J gene TRBJ2-7; TRBD1 might be the D (5 bases). CDR3 size: 14 residues. The V gene lost 7 bases and the J gene lost 3 bases, with 16 bases spanning the gap. Germline CDR1 and CDR2: MNHEY and SMNVEV (reference sequence). The CDR3: CASKPRSQGYEQYF. CDR3 sequence (DNA): TGTGCCAGCAAGCCCCGGTCTCAGGGCTACGAGCAGTACTTC.

This rearrangement joins TRBV3-1 (or the pseudogene TRBV3-2) to TRBJ1-1; perhaps TRBD1 as D (6 bases). The V end was cut by 5 bases, the J end by 0 bases, with 13 bases between. This CDR3 has 15 amino acids. Germline V gene lookup returns CDR1 LGHDT and CDR2 YNNKEL (reference sequence). The CDR3 loop reads CASSADRNLNTEAFF. The CDR3 DNA reads TGTGCCAGCAGCGCCGACAGGAACTTGAACACTGAAGCTTTCTTT.

About this clone itself: The same CDR3 is also encoded by other DNA sequences in this sample. The chain carries TRBV28 and TRBJ2-2; no clear D. V dropped 1 base and J dropped 2 bases, with 2 bases sitting between them. This CDR3 contains 13 residues. Looked up from germline, CDR1 is MDHEN and CDR2 is SYDVKM. The DNA for the CDR3 is TGTGCCAGCAGTTTATCTAACACCGGGGAGCTGTTTTTT. Its translation: CASSLSNTGELFF.

The chain employs TRBV2 and TRBJ1-2, with TRBD1 matching 7 bases. The CDR3 has 13 residues. Germline V gene sequence: CDR1 SNHLY, CDR2 FYNNEI. J was trimmed by 0 bases and V by 9 bases; bases with no gene match: 4. The CDR3 reads CARLQGPNYGYTF. The CDR3 region has the DNA TGTGCCAGGCTACAGGGGCCTAACTATGGCTACACCTTC.

The chain carries TRBV19 and TRBJ2-7; D is perhaps TRBD2 (6 bases). This CDR3 has 13 residues. The ends were cut back, 3 bases at V and 2 bases at J, with 8 bases in the middle. The germline V gene has CDR1 LNHDA and CDR2 SQIVND (reference sequence). CDR3 in DNA: TGTGCCAGTAGTATTGGAGGGACCTACGAGCAGTACTTC. Its protein is CASSIGGTYEQYF.

V is TRBV30 and J is TRBJ2-1, with D uncertain. Germline V gene data show CDR1 as GTSNPN and CDR2 as SVGIG (reference sequence). The V end lost 2 bases, the J end lost 3 bases, and 5 bases lay between the germline ends. CDR3 size: 12 residues. The CDR3 reads CAWSRNYNEQFF. The CDR3 region has the DNA TGTGCCTGGAGTCGAAACTACAATGAGCAGTTCTTC.

This chain links TRBV7-9 with TRBJ1-2; a weak D match, TRBD1 (5 bases). The CDR3 is 15 amino acids. Trimming stripped 1 base from V and 5 bases from J, with 14 bases between. From germline, CDR1 is SEHNR and CDR2 FQNEAQ (reference sequence). CDR3 protein: CASSLEDGRGYGYTF. The CDR3 nucleotides are TGTGCCAGCAGCTTAGAGGACGGACGGGGGTATGGCTACACCTTC.